Below, one T cell receptor beta chain is given with its context. Its matching antigen is unknown. The data derive from a study of T cells in tuberculosis. About the study: In South Africa, adults with active tuberculosis were compared with IGRA-negative and latently infected IGRA-positive adolescents.

Produced via immunoSEQ multiplex PCR; TCRdb's table is partial and in-frame only. The profile shows roughly 34,000 clones, nearly 90% of them singletons. Findings and caveats of the study: Smaller distances to GMM-specific TCRs suggested their expansion in active tuberculosis.

The CDR3 sequence is 13 residues long. The germline V gene encodes CDR1 MDHEN and CDR2 SYDVKM. Trimming removed 5 bases from V and 7 bases from J, with 11 bases in between. As for time point: new active TB diagnosis, blood taken before or within 7 days of starting treatment. Each patient had positive sputum smear microscopy and/or positive culture. The input for sequencing was PBMCs, taken at tuberculosis diagnosis. This chain connects TRBV28 to TRBJ1-4; D might be TRBD1 (5 bases). This receptor was identified in an adult with tuberculosis. CDR3 DNA sequence: TGTGCCAGCAGTCGCGCCGGGGGTGAAAAACTGTTTTTT. Translating it yields CASSRAGGEKLFF. Filled out from reference TRBV28 and TRBJ1-4, the complete variable domain reads DVKVTQSSRYLVKRTGEKVFLECVQDMDHENMFWYRQDPGLGLRLIYFSYDVKMKEKGDIPEGYSVSREKKERFSLILESASTNQTSMYLCASSRAGGEKLFFGSGTQLSVL.